The sequence of this T cell receptor beta chain was determined in a study of T cell responses to AZD1222 COVID-19 vaccine. Study-wide results and caveats: The study found Spike-specific TCR breadth and depth rose after two AZD1222 doses. Among AZD1222 vaccinees, only 5 or 6 were seropositive at baseline.

Germline CDR1 and CDR2: SGHRS and YFSETQ. CDR3 length: 13 amino acids. The V end was cut by 2 bases, the J end by 3 bases, with 8 bases between. This table comes from immunoSEQ multiplex PCR, and its TCRdb copy is limited to in-frame clones, with some not included. The profile shows about 99,000 clones, about nine tenths of them singletons. On this clone itself: The target antigen is unknown.

The sequence was collected from an adult who received the MenACWY meningococcal vaccine as a control. V and J are TRBV5-1 and TRBJ1-2; no definite D call. The sequences come from peripheral blood, collected 28 days after the second dose of the MenACWY control vaccine. The CDR3 region is CASSFDTDYGYTF. The DNA for the CDR3 is TGCGCCAGCAGCTTTGACACGGACTATGGCTACACCTTC.